Listed here are 13 T cell receptor beta chains from one sample, sequenced in a study of CXCR3-negative and CXCR3-positive naive CD8 T cells. The study made its TRB cDNA libraries by 5' RACE, adding UMI labels. TCRdb re-analyzed the 5' RACE reads; it lists each CDR3 protein once, without DNA. Its table lists about 41,000 distinct CDR3 sequences. Sequences were obtained from naive CXCR3- CD8+ T cells from blood. Described subset: CD45RO-CCR7+CD27+CD95- naive CD8+ T cells lacking CXCR3 (TNR3-). These receptors were taken from a human donor in good health. Some clones in this sample may be carry-over from other donors' samples.

V is TRBV9 and J is TRBJ2-7. The CDR3 loop spans 14 amino acids. CDR1 is SGDLS and CDR2 is YYNGEE in the germline V gene. The CDR3 protein is CASSVGSLAYEQYF.

The chain employs TRBV6-2 or TRBV6-3 and TRBJ1-2. The CDR3 covers 13 residues. The germline CDR1 and CDR2 sequences are MNHEY and SVGEGT. The CDR3 sequence is CASTNVVRYGYTF.

The chain couples TRBV19 to TRBJ2-7; TCRdb's D call, TRBD2, is unchecked because there is no DNA. This CDR3 is 15 amino acids long. Per germline, CDR1 LNHDA and CDR2 SQIVND (reference sequence). CDR3 in amino acids: CASSIAGPIPYEQYF.

This chain links TRBV29-1 with TRBJ1-2; lacking DNA, the TRBD1 call made by TCRdb goes unchecked. CDR1 SQVTM and CDR2 ANQGSEA come from the germline V gene. The CDR3 has 13 residues. CDR3 amino acids: CSADPGGTLGYTF. Together with reference TRBV29-1 and TRBJ1-2, the CDR3 gives the full variable domain: SAVISQKPSRDICQRGTSLTIQCQVDSQVTMMFWYRQQPGQSLTLIATANQGSEATYESGFVIDKFPISRPNLTFSTLTVSNMSPEDSSIYLCSADPGGTLGYTFGSGTRLTVV.

J is TRBJ2-7 and V is TRBV30; absent DNA, TCRdb's TRBD1 call cannot be checked. Germline-derived CDR1 and CDR2 are GTSNPN and SVGIG (reference sequence). The CDR3 runs to 14 residues. Here the CDR3 reads CAWSMEPGSYEQYF. Using reference TRBV30 and TRBJ2-7 for the parts outside the CDR3, the full variable domain is SQTIHQWPATLVQPVGSPLSLECTVEGTSNPNLYWYRQAAGRGLQLLFYSVGIGQISSEVPQNLSASRPQDRQFILSSKKLLLSDSGFYLCAWSMEPGSYEQYFGPGTRLTVT.

The chain joins TRBV12-3 or TRBV12-4 to TRBJ2-1. This CDR3 comprises 14 residues. This CDR3 reads CASSTAGVKNEQFF.

The chain couples TRBV20-1 to TRBJ1-5; TCRdb picks TRBD1, but there is no DNA to check that call. This CDR3 is 17 amino acids long. The germline CDR1 and CDR2 sequences are DFQATT and SNEGSKA (reference sequence). The CDR3 loop reads CSAREKTGSLYNQPQHF.

The chain carries TRBV9 and TRBJ2-1; TCRdb lists TRBD1, though no DNA is available to test this call. This CDR3 spans 18 amino acids. The V gene's germline CDR1 is SGDLS and CDR2 YYNGEE. CDR3 region: CASSEASLQRGTNNEQFF. The whole variable domain, remainder taken from reference TRBV9 and TRBJ2-1, is DSGVTQTPKHLITATGQRVTLRCSPRSGDLSVYWYQQSLDQGLQFLIQYYNGEERAKGNILERFSAQQFPDLHSELNLSSLELGDSALYFCASSEASLQRGTNNEQFFGPGTRLTVL.

The chain combines TRBV4-2 with TRBJ1-1; the D call from TCRdb, TRBD1, cannot be confirmed without DNA. Germline CDR1 is LGHNA and CDR2 is YNFKEQ. The length of the CDR3 is 16 residues. CDR3: CASSQDPAGLNTEAFF.

The V and J genes are TRBV7-9 and TRBJ2-1; absent DNA, TCRdb's TRBD1 call cannot be checked. The CDR3 is 18 residues long. Germline values: CDR1 SEHNR, CDR2 FQNEAQ (reference sequence). CDR3 in amino acids: CASSLRPGQSESYNEQFF.

The chain recombines TRBV4-3 with TRBJ2-7; TCRdb gives TRBD1 as the D gene, but with no DNA this cannot be confirmed. CDR1 is LGHNA, CDR2 YSLEER, per germline. This CDR3 has 15 residues. CDR3 sequence reads: CASSQDVTGQYEQYF.

The V call is TRBV7-9, the J call TRBJ1-6. Germline assignment: CDR1 SEHNR and CDR2 FQNEAQ (reference sequence). The CDR3 spans 16 residues. The CDR3 sequence is CASSVDGSSYNSPLHF. Based on the CDR3 plus reference TRBV7-9 and TRBJ1-6, the full variable domain is DTGVSQNPRHKITKRGQNVTFRCDPISEHNRLYWYRQTLGQGPEFLTYFQNEAQLEKSRLLSDRFSAERPKGSFSTLEIQRTEQGDSAMYLCASSVDGSSYNSPLHFGNGTRLTVT.

The gene calls are TRBV4-2 and TRBJ2-1; TCRdb selects TRBD1, and the lack of DNA leaves this call unchecked. The CDR3 sequence is 16 residues long. Germline lookup yields CDR1 LGHNA and CDR2 YNFKEQ. CDR3 sequence reads: CASSQDNQGGPSEQFF.